The T cell receptor (beta chain) described here comes from a study of a mutant IDH1 vaccine in newly diagnosed glioma. V trimming: 0 bases; J trimming: 15 bases; junction bases outside the gene matches: 11. This CDR3 has 14 amino acids. CDR1 and CDR2 (germline): SNHLY, FYNNEI. Sequencing was performed with immunoSEQ multiplex PCR; in TCRdb, only in-frame clones are kept and a portion is missing. This table holds about 33,000 clones, just under 85% found once. The time point: week 5, during vaccination. Each dose of the vaccine consisted of 300 ug of mutant IDH1 20-mer peptide, with topical imiquimod. Notes on this clone: Its antigen is not identified.

The receptor comes from a man aged 30 to 45 with glioma. V usage is TRBV2 and J usage is TRBJ2-1; 7 positions agree with TRBD2. The starting material was PBMCs, obtained from a glioma patient whose treatment included an IDH1 peptide vaccine. CDR3 bases: TGTGCCAGCAGTGAAGCCGGTAGCGGGTTCAGTCGGTTCTTC. Protein: CASSEAGSGFSRFF. The whole variable domain, remainder taken from reference TRBV2 and TRBJ2-1, is EPEVTQTPSHQVTQMGQEVILRCVPISNHLYFYWYRQILGQKVEFLVSFYNNEISEKSEIFDDQFSVERPDGSNFTLKIRSTKLEDSAMYFCASSEAGSGFSRFFGPGTRLTVL.